This T cell receptor beta chain comes out of a study of spatial heterogeneity in lung cancer. Study in general: The donor population consisted of over 55 patients with untreated, early-stage non-small cell lung cancer. Any follow-up PBMC samples that were available went on to be sequenced, and the median time to follow-up was two to three years after resection. Overall study findings and caveats: In blood, ubiquitous expanded tumor TCRs appeared more at resection than follow-up.

On each TCR cDNA molecule, a unique molecular identifier was present. MiXCR, applied by TCRdb to the 5' RACE reads, yields one record per CDR3 protein. The table records 95,000 to 130,000 distinct CDR3 sequences, 12% of them present only once. Time point described: blood at routine non-recurrence follow-up after resection. Unsorted whole RNA of tumor, nontumor lung or frozen PBMC was sequenced. Points on this clonotype: Antigen: not known.

CDR3 length equals 16 residues. CDR1 is SGHDN and CDR2 is FVKESK in the germline V gene. The ends were cut back, 2 bases at V and 4 bases at J, with 14 bases in the middle. Material: PBMCs, obtained at follow-up. The V gene is TRBV14, the J gene TRBJ2-2; TRBD2 might be the D (5 bases). The receptor was isolated from a male donor with early-stage non-small cell lung cancer. As DNA, the CDR3 is TGTGCCAGCAGCCAAAGTCCCGGAGGTATCACCGGGGAGCTGTTTTTT. This codes for CASSQSPGGITGELFF.